These 2 T cell receptor beta chains came from one sample sequenced in a study of blood T cells in healthy people across ages. Next came a second PCR, run for 7 to 11 cycles, which used a sample-barcoded 5' primer along with a J-beta primer mix. In TCRdb, the 5' RACE reads were re-called with MiXCR into one record per CDR3 protein. The repertoire has approximately 1.5 million distinct CDR3 sequences, 35% to 45% of them found once; the top ten carry less than 5%. The sample comprised blood. These receptors came from a woman younger than 35 in good health.

The rearrangement joins TRBV4-3 to TRBJ1-1; perhaps TRBD1 as D (5 bases). The CDR3 is 15 residues long. In germline, CDR1 is LGHNA, CDR2 YSLEER. V lost 1 base to trimming and J lost 1 base, with 10 bases between them. The CDR3 loop reads CASSQGGLTNTEAFF. The CDR3 coding sequence is TGCGCCAGCAGCCAAGGGGGACTGACGAACACTGAAGCTTTCTTT.

This chain joins TRBV7-9 and TRBJ1-1; D gene unclear. Germline values: CDR1 SEHNR, CDR2 FQNEAQ (reference sequence). V was shortened by 2 bases and J by 1 base, with 11 bases between the two germline ends. This CDR3 region has 15 residues. CDR3 protein: CASSLSESGNTEAFF. CDR3 DNA sequence: TGTGCCAGCAGCTTATCTGAGTCGGGGAACACTGAAGCTTTCTTT.